This T cell receptor (beta chain) is drawn from a study of Tregs in tolerant kidney transplant recipients. Produced via immunoSEQ multiplex PCR; TCRdb's table is partial and in-frame only. Found here are approximately 47,000 clones, approximately 89% of them singletons; the top ten hold around 15%. Trimming took 3 bases from V and 2 from J, leaving 22 bases between them. The CDR3 covers 18 residues. The germline CDR1 and CDR2 sequences are MDHEN and SYDVKM. On this clone: The antigen is undetermined.

Related graft donors supplied nonmyeloablative bone marrow transplants, and mixed chimerism was transient. Study findings and constraints: The small number of patients limits these findings pending further validation. The most relevant donor-specific Treg TCRbeta repertoire apparently came from expansion with activated donor B cells. Biological reproducibility was not directly addressed in this study.

The rearrangement joins TRBV28 to TRBJ2-5; TRBD1 might be the D (6 bases). The clonotype was recovered from a human patient who received a combined kidney and bone marrow transplant. Some T cells could come from the graft donor. Sequenced material: CD8+ T cells from blood (PBMCs), taken 12 months after the transplant. DNA for the CDR3: TGTGCCAGCAGTTTGGGCCACACCGGGACATCGGAACAAGAGACCCAGTACTTC. Its protein product is CASSLGHTGTSEQETQYF.